This T cell receptor (beta chain) was identified in a study of blood T cell repertoires in COVID-19. Study-wide context: Sites in the United States, Italy and Spain provided acute and convalescent COVID-19 samples. From T cells, B-cell-depleted T cells, or PBMCs came the material, which was cDNA or gDNA.

The V gene's germline CDR1 is ENHRY and CDR2 SYGVKD. Trimming removed 3 bases at V and 5 bases at J, with 8 bases between. There are 12 residues in the CDR3. Produced via immunoSEQ multiplex PCR; TCRdb's table is partial and in-frame only. The data show fewer than 250,000 clones, 70% to 90% seen once. Sequenced sample: peripheral blood. The TCR comes from a man younger than 40 with acute or convalescent COVID-19. The chain is built from TRBV10-3 and TRBJ2-7; weak D call: TRBD1 (5 bases). CDR3 region: CAISEQAHEQYF. The CDR3 DNA follows: TGTGCCATCAGTGAACAGGCTCACGAGCAGTACTTC.